Following are 21 T cell receptor beta chains from one sample sequenced in a study of control samples from healthy donors and cancer patients. The assay was immunoSEQ multiplex PCR, and TCRdb's table has in-frame clones only and misses some. This table has under 65,000 clones, around nine tenths appearing once. Sequences were obtained from PBMCs. The source of these receptors is a woman aged 45 to 65 with colorectal cancer.

The chain links TRBV12-3 or TRBV12-4 to TRBJ1-2; unclear D gene. The CDR3 runs to 12 residues. V was trimmed by 3 bases and J by 7 bases, leaving 9 bases between them. The CDR3 sequence is CASSFKGGGYTF. CDR3 sequence (DNA): TGTGCCAGCAGTTTTAAAGGCGGTGGCTACACCTTC.

This clone showed up just once. The V gene is TRBV6-6, the J gene TRBJ2-7; 9 positions agree with TRBD1. The CDR3 totals 13 residues. CDR1 and CDR2 from the germline V gene are MNHNY and SVGAGI (reference sequence). The trim removed 7 bases at V and 6 bases at J, leaving 7 bases unmatched. The CDR3 is CASTGTGFFEQYF. DNA of the CDR3: TGTGCCAGCACTGGGACAGGGTTTTTCGAGCAGTACTTC.

The chain combines TRBV6-5 with TRBJ1-3, with unresolved D. This CDR3 has 14 amino acids. The V gene lost 7 bases and the J gene lost 5 bases, with 15 bases spanning the gap. Germline assignment: CDR1 MNHEY and CDR2 SVGAGI. The chain's CDR3 is CASISTAPRNTIYF. The CDR3 nucleotides are TGTGCCAGCATTAGTACGGCTCCTAGAAACACCATATATTTT.

The genes are TRBV7-8 and TRBJ1-2; 7 nucleotides agree with TRBD1. V lost 0 bases and J lost 6; bases outside the gene matches: 4. The CDR3 is made up of 14 amino acids. The germline CDR1 and CDR2 sequences are SGHVS and FQNEAQ. CDR3 loop: CASSLADRANGYTF. As DNA, the CDR3 is TGTGCCAGCAGCTTAGCAGACAGGGCAAATGGCTACACCTTC.

The J gene is TRBJ2-3, the V gene TRBV2; 7 bases fit TRBD2. Looked up from germline, CDR1 is SNHLY and CDR2 is FYNNEI. The V gene end was trimmed by 1 base and the J gene end by 4 bases; junction bases not matched to a gene: 5. This CDR3 region has 15 residues. The CDR3 sequence: CASSEVGGGADTQYF. In DNA, the CDR3 is TGTGCCAGCAGTGAAGTGGGGGGGGGAGCAGATACGCAGTATTTT.

This clone was recorded once. The V and J genes are TRBV11-2 and TRBJ1-4; the match to TRBD1 covers 7 bases. The CDR3 extends over 16 amino acids. Germline V gives CDR1 SGHAT, CDR2 FQNNGV. J lost 5 bases, V lost 1 base, and 7 bases had no gene match. The CDR3 sequence is CASSLVSGQRNEKLFF. In nucleotides, the CDR3 is TGTGCCAGCAGCTTAGTGTCGGGACAGCGGAATGAAAAACTGTTTTTT.

The V and J genes are TRBV23-1 and TRBJ2-5; D gene ambiguous. TRBV23-1 is reported as an ORF; its role is uncertain. The V end lost 9 bases, the J end lost 2 bases, and 10 bases lay between the germline ends. This CDR3 has 12 amino acids. The CDR3 sequence is CASRLKQETQYF. As DNA, the CDR3 is TGCGCCAGTAGACTCAAACAAGAGACCCAGTACTTC.

The rearrangement uses TRBV9 and TRBJ1-2; 8 nucleotides line up with TRBD1. The trim removed 0 bases at V and 5 bases at J, leaving 6 bases unmatched. The germline gives CDR1 SGDLS, CDR2 YYNGEE. The CDR3 totals 15 residues. CDR3 loop: CASSVAGGGTYGYTF. The CDR3 DNA reads TGTGCCAGCAGCGTAGCAGGGGGCGGGACATATGGCTACACCTTC.

The chain employs TRBV3-1 (or the pseudogene TRBV3-2) and TRBJ2-6; D gene unclear. Germline CDR1 reads LGHDT; CDR2 reads YNNKEL (reference sequence). Trimming removed 0 bases at V and 0 bases at J, with 15 bases between. This CDR3 comprises 19 residues. The CDR3 DNA follows: TGTGCCAGCAGCCAAGATCTGTTATCGGCGAGCTCTGGGGCCAACGTCCTGACTTTC. Encoded protein: CASSQDLLSASSGANVLTF.

The J gene is TRBJ2-5, the V gene TRBV5-1, with unresolved D. The CDR3 length is 14 residues. Trimming left V 0 bases short and J 3 bases short, with 9 bases between. CDR1 is SGHRS and CDR2 is YFSETQ in the germline V gene. The CDR3 is CASSLDGGEETQYF. The CDR3 nucleotides read TGCGCCAGCAGCTTGGACGGCGGAGAAGAGACCCAGTACTTC.

In its sample, this clone was seen once. This rearrangement joins TRBV29-1 to TRBJ1-4, with D possibly TRBD1 on 6 matching bases. Trimming took off 2 bases at V and 7 bases at J, with 11 bases between the two ends. This CDR3 contains 13 residues. CDR1 and CDR2 from the germline V gene are SQVTM and ANQGSEA. CDR3 sequence: CSVERGAGEKLFF. The CDR3 DNA reads TGCAGCGTTGAACGGGGGGCAGGTGAAAAACTGTTTTTT.

The chain recombines TRBV7-3 with TRBJ2-3; unclear D gene. There are 14 residues in the CDR3. V lost 5 bases and J lost 5, with 14 bases in between. The germline gives CDR1 SGHTA, CDR2 FQGTGA. In DNA, the CDR3 is TGTGCCAGCAGCCACCCTCCCTTAGTAGATACGCAGTATTTT. This gives the protein CASSHPPLVDTQYF.

The chain has TRBV28 and TRBJ1-1; 7 bases are shared with TRBD1. The CDR3 contains 14 residues. V dropped 6 bases and J dropped 4; count of bases not matched to a gene: 8. Germline V gives CDR1 MDHEN, CDR2 SYDVKM. The CDR3 sequence: CASRGQPFGTEAFF. The CDR3 bases are TGTGCCAGCAGGGGACAGCCCTTCGGCACTGAAGCTTTCTTT.

V and J are TRBV11-2 and TRBJ2-7, with 9 bases aligning to TRBD1. J gave up 5 bases and V 5 bases, and 13 bases lay outside the gene matches. The CDR3 loop spans 16 amino acids. Per the germline V gene, CDR1 is SGHAT and CDR2 is FQNNGV. The CDR3 sequence is CASSLKRPGTGNEQYF. In DNA, the CDR3 is TGTGCCAGCAGCCTAAAAAGGCCCGGGACAGGGAACGAGCAGTACTTC.

This sequence joins TRBV5-6 and TRBJ1-2, with 9 nucleotides matching TRBD1. The CDR3 spans 14 residues. Per germline, CDR1 SGHDT and CDR2 YYEEEE. The J segment lost 1 base and the V segment lost 3 bases, leaving 1 base of the junction unmatched. The CDR3 nucleotides are TGTGCCAGCAGCTGGGGACAGGGTAACTATGGCTACACCTTC. Translating it yields CASSWGQGNYGYTF.

CDR3 region: CASSQEARRPPQHF. CDR3 DNA: TGTGCCAGCAGCCAAGAAGCCAGACGGCCGCCCCAGCATTTT. The gene calls are TRBV3-1 (or the pseudogene TRBV3-2) and TRBJ1-5; no firm D call. Trimming shortened V by 0 bases and J by 9 bases, and 12 bases separated the two germline ends. Germline CDR1 LGHDT, CDR2 YNNKEL (reference sequence). The CDR3 has 14 residues.

This chain links TRBV5-1 with TRBJ1-6; D unclear. The germline V gene encodes CDR1 SGHRS and CDR2 YFSETQ. This CDR3 has 15 amino acids. Trimming left V 0 bases short and J 7 bases short, with 11 bases between. The CDR3 DNA sequence: TGCGCCAGCAGCTTGGGCCAGACAAACAATTCACCCCTCCACTTT. Amino acids: CASSLGQTNNSPLHF.

A single count supports this clone. The chain employs TRBV12-5 and TRBJ2-7; TRBD1 is a possible D gene (5 bases). Trimming pared 7 bases from V and 0 bases from J, leaving 28 bases between. There are 19 residues in the CDR3. In germline, CDR1 is LGHNT, CDR2 FRNRAP. Here the CDR3 DNA reads TGTGCTAGTGCCCCGTCCCGGCAGGATCAGGGTTTGATCTCCTACGAGCAGTACTTC. Amino acids: CASAPSRQDQGLISYEQYF.

The chain links TRBV7-9 to TRBJ2-1; D unresolved. V lost 1 base and J 10 bases, leaving 14 bases between the germline ends. The CDR3 has 14 residues. In germline, CDR1 is SEHNR, CDR2 FQNEAQ (reference sequence). In DNA form, the CDR3 reads TGTGCCAGCAGCTTAGTACATGGGGTGAGGGAGCAGTTCTTC. It codes for CASSLVHGVREQFF.

V is TRBV5-5 and J is TRBJ1-2; D remains unclear. The CDR3 is 14 residues long. The germline CDR1 and CDR2 sequences are SGHKS and YYEKEE (reference sequence). Trimming removed 3 bases from V and 8 bases from J, with 17 bases in between. CDR3 DNA: TGTGCCAGCAGCTCCCCTACTTTCGGGTTCGGCTACACCTTC. The encoded protein is CASSSPTFGFGYTF. Full variable domain (outside the CDR3, taken from reference TRBV5-5 and TRBJ1-2): DAGVTQSPTHLIKTRGQQVTLRCSPISGHKSVSWYQQVLGQGPQFIFQYYEKEERGRGNFPDRFSARQFPNYSSELNVNALLLGDSALYLCASSSPTFGFGYTFGSGTRLTVV.

The chain combines TRBV9 with TRBJ2-1; possible D gene TRBD2, 6 bases. The V end lost 6 bases, the J end lost 9 bases, and 25 bases lay between the germline ends. Per the germline V gene, CDR1 is SGDLS and CDR2 is YYNGEE. The CDR3 extends over 16 amino acids. The CDR3 sequence: CASILVRPEGLREQFF. In nucleotides, the CDR3 is TGTGCCAGCATCCTCGTGAGGCCGGAGGGCCTTCGTGAGCAGTTCTTC.